Presented here are 28 T cell receptor beta chains from one specimen sequenced in a study of neoadjuvant nivolumab and ipilimumab in lung cancer. Generated by immunoSEQ multiplex PCR, the TCRdb table keeps only in-frame clones and is missing some. Among under 50,000 clones listed, around 89% were seen once. The sequences come from blood, collected before neoadjuvant nivolumab, alone or with ipilimumab. These TCRs come from an adult with non-small cell lung cancer. Some clones in this sample may be carry-over from other donors' samples.

The chain carries TRBV6-5 and TRBJ2-1, with unresolved D. The ends were cut back, 5 bases at V and 11 bases at J, with 22 bases in the middle. The CDR3 covers 15 residues. Germline V gene sequence: CDR1 MNHEY, CDR2 SVGAGI. CDR3 sequence: CASSGMTRTPFQQFF. CDR3 sequence (DNA): TGTGCCAGCAGTGGGATGACTCGTACCCCCTTTCAGCAGTTCTTC.

V gene TRBV4-1 combines with J gene TRBJ1-2, with unresolved D. The CDR3 spans 13 residues. Deletions cut 4 bases from V and 8 bases from J, with 14 bases between. In germline, CDR1 is MGHRA, CDR2 YSYEKL. The CDR3 reads CASSPLGLRGYTF. CDR3 nucleotides: TGCGCCAGCAGCCCATTGGGCCTAAGAGGCTACACCTTC.

This chain uses TRBV6-5 with TRBJ1-5; a possible D gene is TRBD1 (5 bases). CDR1 and CDR2 (germline): MNHEY, SVGAGI. The germline V and J ends were trimmed by 6 bases and 3 bases, with 9 bases remaining between them. The CDR3 contains 13 residues. The CDR3 sequence: CASRDSYNQPQHF. The CDR3 region has the DNA TGTGCCAGCAGAGACAGTTACAATCAGCCCCAGCATTTT.

The chain couples TRBV18 to TRBJ1-3; tentatively, D is TRBD1 (5 bases). The CDR3 consists of 12 residues. V was cut by 0 bases and J by 9 bases, with 6 bases left in between. The germline V gene has CDR1 KGHSH and CDR2 LQKENI. In DNA, the CDR3 is TGTGCCAGCTCACCACCGGGGGGCACCATATATTTT. It translates to CASSPPGGTIYF.

The table lists this clone with a count of one. V usage is TRBV4-1 and J usage is TRBJ1-4; D uncertain. V dropped 1 base and J dropped 0 bases, with 9 bases sitting between them. This CDR3 comprises 16 residues. In germline, CDR1 is MGHRA, CDR2 YSYEKL. The CDR3 loop reads CASSQGTVATNEKLFF. DNA for the CDR3: TGCGCCAGCAGCCAAGGGACGGTTGCAACTAATGAAAAACTGTTTTTT.

V gene TRBV11-3 combines with J gene TRBJ2-5; the D is unclear. The V gene's germline CDR1 is SGHNT and CDR2 YENEEA. The V end was cut by 1 base, the J end by 8 bases, with 11 bases between. The length of the CDR3 is 13 residues. This chain's CDR3 is CASSLAVGHTQYF. The CDR3 region has the DNA TGTGCCAGCAGCTTAGCTGTGGGCCATACCCAGTACTTC. Looking up the rest from reference TRBV11-3 and TRBJ2-5 gives the full variable domain: EAGVVQSPRYKIIEKKQPVAFWCNPISGHNTLYWYLQNLGQGPELLIRYENEEAVDDSQLPKDRFSAERLKGVDSTLKIQPAELGDSAVYLCASSLAVGHTQYFGPGTRLLVL.

This clone was observed once. The rearrangement uses TRBV10-3 and TRBJ2-1; weak D call: TRBD1 (6 bases). The V gene's germline CDR1 is ENHRY and CDR2 SYGVKD. V was clipped by 2 bases and J by 1 base, with 6 bases between them. The CDR3 totals 14 residues. The CDR3, as DNA: TGTGCCATCAGTGAGACAGGGTCCTACAATGAGCAGTTCTTC. This gives the protein CAISETGSYNEQFF.

The gene calls are TRBV5-1 and TRBJ1-2; D is possibly TRBD1 (5 bases). The CDR3 is made up of 14 amino acids. V was shortened by 3 bases and J by 6 bases, with 15 bases between the two germline ends. The V gene's germline CDR1 is SGHRS and CDR2 YFSETQ. The DNA for the CDR3 is TGCGCCAGCAGCTCCCTCGAGGGGAGAGATGGCTACACCTTC. It encodes CASSSLEGRDGYTF.

This sequence joins TRBV9 and TRBJ2-7; 7 bases are a match to TRBD1. CDR1 SGDLS and CDR2 YYNGEE come from the germline V gene. V lost 0 bases to trimming and J lost 4 bases; unmatched junction nucleotides: 7. The CDR3 runs to 15 residues. The chain's CDR3 is CASSVGGTELYEQYF. CDR3 DNA: TGTGCCAGCAGCGTAGGAGGGACAGAGTTATACGAGCAGTACTTC.

The chain is built from TRBV5-1 and TRBJ2-3, with D perhaps TRBD1 (6 bases). CDR1 is SGHRS, CDR2 YFSETQ, per germline. The CDR3 extends over 15 amino acids. Trimming took 2 bases from V and 1 from J, leaving 11 bases between them. CDR3 sequence (DNA): TGCGCCAGCAGCTTCGGGACACTCCGCACAGATACGCAGTATTTT. It is translated as CASSFGTLRTDTQYF. Full variable domain (missing parts from reference TRBV5-1 and TRBJ2-3): KAGVTQTPRYLIKTRGQQVTLSCSPISGHRSVSWYQQTPGQGLQFLFEYFSETQRNKGNFPGRFSGRQFSNSRSEMNVSTLELGDSALYLCASSFGTLRTDTQYFGPGTRLTVL.

The V gene is TRBV5-6, the J gene TRBJ2-7, with TRBD1 identical over 10 bases. The CDR3 has 16 residues. J lost 5 bases, V lost 4 bases, and 12 bases had no gene match. CDR1 is SGHDT and CDR2 is YYEEEE in the germline V gene. CDR3 amino acids: CASSPRDRGFSNEQYF. In DNA, the CDR3 is TGTGCCAGCAGCCCCCGGGACAGGGGATTCTCTAACGAGCAGTACTTC. The whole variable domain, filled in from reference TRBV5-6 and TRBJ2-7, reads DAGVTQSPTHLIKTRGQQVTLRCSPKSGHDTVSWYQQALGQGPQFIFQYYEEEERQRGNFPDRFSGHQFPNYSSELNVNALLLGDSALYLCASSPRDRGFSNEQYFGPGTRLTVT.

This chain links TRBV14 with TRBJ1-4; D is unresolved. The germline V gene encodes CDR1 SGHDN and CDR2 FVKESK. V was cut by 4 bases and J by 0 bases, with 9 bases left in between. The CDR3 extends over 15 amino acids. The CDR3 here is CASSLTGSTNEKLFF. DNA for the CDR3: TGTGCCAGCAGCCTTACCGGGTCAACTAATGAAAAACTGTTTTTT.

This chain's CDR3 is CASSEAGLAGGYEQYF. The CDR3 bases are TGTGCCAGCAGTGAAGCAGGGCTAGCGGGAGGCTACGAGCAGTACTTC. This chain uses TRBV6-1 with TRBJ2-7; the match to TRBD2 covers 11 bases. This CDR3 is built from 16 residues. After removal of 0 bases from V and 3 bases from J, the junction contained 4 bases not matched to a gene. The germline gives CDR1 MNHNS, CDR2 SASEGT.

J is TRBJ2-3 and V is TRBV5-4; 15 bases map to TRBD2. The CDR3 is made up of 18 amino acids. Looked up from germline, CDR1 is SGHNT and CDR2 is YYREEE (reference sequence). The trim removed 4 bases at V and 5 bases at J, leaving 11 bases unmatched. CDR3 bases: TGTGCCAGCAGCGCCCCGGGACTAGCGGGAGGACCGAAAGATACGCAGTATTTT. Its translation is CASSAPGLAGGPKDTQYF.

There are a few counts of this clone. The chain uses TRBV5-1 and TRBJ2-4; 7 positions agree with TRBD1. Germline trimming cut 4 bases from V and 7 bases from J; bases unmatched to any gene: 11. Germline CDR1 and CDR2: SGHRS and YFSETQ. The CDR3 loop spans 15 amino acids. The CDR3 reads CASSHPDRAPNIQYF. The CDR3 coding sequence is TGCGCCAGCAGCCACCCTGACAGGGCTCCGAACATTCAGTACTTC.

This chain joins TRBV11-2 and TRBJ2-3; 11 bases are a match to TRBD1. From germline, CDR1 is SGHAT and CDR2 FQNNGV. Losses at the gene ends were 8 bases for V and 4 bases for J; bases not matched to a gene: 8. The CDR3 is 15 residues long. CDR3 protein: CASGLAGQGADTQYF. The CDR3 bases are TGTGCCAGCGGCCTCGCGGGACAGGGGGCAGATACGCAGTATTTT.

The J gene is TRBJ2-1, the V gene TRBV10-3, with D perhaps matching TRBD1 (6 bases). CDR1 is ENHRY and CDR2 is SYGVKD in the germline V gene. Trimming took 6 bases from V and 0 from J, leaving 12 bases between them. The CDR3 is 15 amino acids. The DNA of the CDR3 is TGTGCCATCAGGACTACAGGGAGCTCCTACAATGAGCAGTTCTTC. Encoded protein: CAIRTTGSSYNEQFF.

The rearrangement joins TRBV18 to TRBJ1-2, with 9 bases matching TRBD1. The CDR3 totals 13 residues. The germline CDR1 and CDR2 sequences are KGHSH and LQKENI. The junction had 1 base not matched to a gene; V was cut back by 2 bases and J by 6 bases. CDR3 DNA sequence: TGTGCCAGCTCACCAGGGACAGGGAATGGCTACACCTTC. Its translation: CASSPGTGNGYTF. The full variable domain, in which reference TRBV18 and TRBJ1-2 provide the parts outside the CDR3, is NAGVMQNPRHLVRRRGQEARLRCSPMKGHSHVYWYRQLPEEGLKFMVYLQKENIIDESGMPKERFSAEFPKEGPSILRIQQVVRGDSAAYFCASSPGTGNGYTFGSGTRLTVV.

This chain joins TRBV18 and TRBJ2-5; 7 positions agree with TRBD1. This CDR3 has 15 amino acids. The V and J ends lost 3 bases and 5 bases, in that order; junction bases with no gene match: 9. Looked up from germline, CDR1 is KGHSH and CDR2 is LQKENI. The CDR3 region is CASSPTGVHGETQYF. CDR3 DNA: TGTGCCAGCTCACCTACAGGGGTACACGGGGAGACCCAGTACTTC. The whole variable domain, filled in from reference TRBV18 and TRBJ2-5, reads NAGVMQNPRHLVRRRGQEARLRCSPMKGHSHVYWYRQLPEEGLKFMVYLQKENIIDESGMPKERFSAEFPKEGPSILRIQQVVRGDSAAYFCASSPTGVHGETQYFGPGTRLLVL.

The V and J genes are TRBV4-3 and TRBJ2-1, with 7 bases that match TRBD2. Germline V gene lookup returns CDR1 LGHNA and CDR2 YSLEER. Trimming cost V 6 bases and J 9 bases; bases outside gene matches: 8. This CDR3 comprises 13 residues. CDR3 nucleotides: TGCGCCAGCAGGGGGGGAGGGGAGCTTGAGCAGTTCTTC. This sequence encodes CASRGGGELEQFF.

J is TRBJ2-1 and V is TRBV5-1, with TRBD1 identical over 8 bases. The ends lost 5 bases at V and 10 bases at J; junction bases unmatched: 11. Germline V CDR1 and CDR2: SGHRS, YFSETQ. The CDR3 has 14 amino acids. DNA of the CDR3: TGCGCCAGCAGAGGACAGGGAGCCCCCGAAGAGCAGTTCTTC. It codes for CASRGQGAPEEQFF. The full variable domain, completed using reference TRBV5-1 and TRBJ2-1, is KAGVTQTPRYLIKTRGQQVTLSCSPISGHRSVSWYQQTPGQGLQFLFEYFSETQRNKGNFPGRFSGRQFSNSRSEMNVSTLELGDSALYLCASRGQGAPEEQFFGPGTRLTVL.

The J gene is TRBJ2-1, the V gene TRBV29-1; unclear D gene. The CDR3 is 12 amino acids. Trimming cost V 4 bases and J 6 bases, with 10 bases left between them. Germline V gene data show CDR1 as SQVTM and CDR2 as ANQGSEA. The CDR3 protein is CSVVQNSNEQFF. In nucleotides, the CDR3 is TGCAGCGTTGTACAGAACAGCAATGAGCAGTTCTTC.

The genes are TRBV5-1 and TRBJ1-2, with a tentative D call TRBD1 (6 bases). In germline, CDR1 is SGHRS, CDR2 YFSETQ. This CDR3 has 13 amino acids. With 4 bases removed from V and 4 bases from J, the gap between germline ends came to 11 bases. The CDR3 sequence is CASSPDSGYGYTF. DNA for the CDR3: TGCGCCAGCAGCCCGGACAGCGGCTATGGCTACACCTTC.

The chain uses TRBV5-1 and TRBJ2-1; D unresolved. This CDR3 comprises 15 residues. Germline lookup yields CDR1 SGHRS and CDR2 YFSETQ. With 4 bases removed from V and 8 bases from J, the gap between germline ends came to 19 bases. Here the CDR3 reads CASSPSWVGSDEQFF. The DNA for the CDR3 is TGCGCCAGCAGCCCTTCGTGGGTAGGGTCGGATGAGCAGTTCTTC.

The chain has TRBV27 and TRBJ2-2; possibly TRBD1 or TRBD2 for D (5 bases each). V was pared by 3 bases and J by 4 bases, with 15 bases between. Germline-derived CDR1 and CDR2 are MNHEY and SMNVEV (reference sequence). The CDR3 is 16 residues long. Here the CDR3 reads CASSLVGGRATGELFF. CDR3 bases: TGTGCCAGCAGTTTGGTTGGGGGTAGAGCCACCGGGGAGCTGTTTTTT.

The rearrangement uses TRBV4-1 and TRBJ2-7, with D unclear. CDR1 MGHRA and CDR2 YSYEKL come from the germline V gene. The CDR3 has 14 residues. V lost 1 base, J lost 1 base, and 8 bases lay in between. The CDR3 here is CASSQVTASYEQYF. As DNA, the CDR3 is TGCGCCAGCAGCCAAGTCACAGCGTCCTACGAGCAGTACTTC.

The J gene is TRBJ1-1, the V gene TRBV5-6; D is uncertain. In germline, CDR1 is SGHDT, CDR2 YYEEEE. The CDR3 contains 15 residues. Trimming left V 0 bases short and J 7 bases short, with 16 bases between. CDR3 sequence (DNA): TGTGCCAGCAGCTTGGTGGGCTCGGCGGCTAATGAAGCTTTCTTT. Protein product: CASSLVGSAANEAFF. Using reference TRBV5-6 and TRBJ1-1 for the parts outside the CDR3, the full variable domain is DAGVTQSPTHLIKTRGQQVTLRCSPKSGHDTVSWYQQALGQGPQFIFQYYEEEERQRGNFPDRFSGHQFPNYSSELNVNALLLGDSALYLCASSLVGSAANEAFFGQGTRLTVV.

This chain connects TRBV7-2 to TRBJ2-7; D is undetermined. Germline V gene sequence: CDR1 SGHTA, CDR2 FQGNSA. V shed 5 bases and J shed 0 bases, with 11 bases lying between them. The CDR3 is 14 amino acids. The CDR3 DNA is TGTGCCAGCAGCGGGGTAGGCAGCTCCTACGAGCAGTACTTC. Amino acid sequence: CASSGVGSSYEQYF.